The source of this TCR beta chain is a study of beta chain features in type 1 diabetes. The CDR3 loop spans 15 amino acids. The V end was cut by 1 base, the J end by 7 bases, with 14 bases between. Per germline, CDR1 MNHNS and CDR2 SASEGT. A word on this clone: The antigen remains unidentified.

General study results and limits: PCR may have favored shorter templates equally in patients and controls.

Reverse transcription of all isolated RNA meant that expressed TCRB transcripts were sequenced. Assay: immunoSEQ multiplex PCR; the TCRdb copy retains only in-frame clones and omits some. The sample yields 200,000 to 250,000 clones, 9.6% seen once. Sequenced material: naive CD4+ T cells from blood. V and J are TRBV6-1 and TRBJ2-1, with D unresolved. The TCR sequence derives from a woman aged 18-29 years in good health. CDR3 coding DNA: TGTGCCAGCAGTGAAGTGACTGCCTTTATAAATGAGCAGTTCTTC. It yields the protein CASSEVTAFINEQFF.